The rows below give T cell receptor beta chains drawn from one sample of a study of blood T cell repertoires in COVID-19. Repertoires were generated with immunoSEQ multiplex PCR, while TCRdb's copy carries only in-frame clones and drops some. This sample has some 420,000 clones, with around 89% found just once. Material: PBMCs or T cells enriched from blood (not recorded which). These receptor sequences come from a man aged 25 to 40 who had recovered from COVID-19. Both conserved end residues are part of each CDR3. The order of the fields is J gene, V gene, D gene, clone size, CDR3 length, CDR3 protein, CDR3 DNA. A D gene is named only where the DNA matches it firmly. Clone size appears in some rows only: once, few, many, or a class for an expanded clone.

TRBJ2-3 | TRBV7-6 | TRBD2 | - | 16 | CASSSGLAGVLDTQYF | TGTGCCAGCAGCTCTGGACTAGCGGGAGTGCTAGATACGCAGTATTTT
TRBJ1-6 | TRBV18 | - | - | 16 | CASSPFGTSGNSPLHF | TGTGCCAGCTCACCATTTGGGACTTCGGGTAATTCACCCCTCCACTTT
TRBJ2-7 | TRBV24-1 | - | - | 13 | CATSDPLSYEQYF | TGTGCCACCAGTGATCCGTTATCCTACGAGCAGTACTTC
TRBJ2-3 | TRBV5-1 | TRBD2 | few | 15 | CASSLVAGATDTQYF | TGCGCCAGCAGCTTGGTAGCGGGTGCCACAGATACGCAGTATTTT
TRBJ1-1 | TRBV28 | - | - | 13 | CASRYPLNTEAFF | TGTGCCAGCAGGTATCCCTTGAACACTGAAGCTTTCTTT
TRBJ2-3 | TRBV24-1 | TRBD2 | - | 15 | CATRDSGSAADTQYF | TGTGCCACCAGAGATAGCGGGAGTGCGGCAGATACGCAGTATTTT
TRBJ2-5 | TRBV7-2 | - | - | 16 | CASSLSAGNGQETQYF | TGTGCCAGCAGCCTATCTGCGGGTAACGGCCAAGAGACCCAGTACTTC
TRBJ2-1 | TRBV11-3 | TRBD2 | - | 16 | CASSLGREAMYNEQFF | TGTGCCAGCAGCTTAGGCCGGGAGGCCATGTACAATGAGCAGTTCTTC
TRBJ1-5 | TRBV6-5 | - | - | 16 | CASSSKGVGSNQPQHF | TGTGCCAGCAGTTCAAAAGGGGTAGGCAGCAATCAGCCCCAGCATTTT
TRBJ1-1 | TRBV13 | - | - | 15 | CASSSGFGANTEAFF | TGTGCCAGCAGCTCAGGGTTTGGGGCGAACACTGAAGCTTTCTTT
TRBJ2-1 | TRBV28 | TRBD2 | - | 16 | CASSPLTSGRAHEQFF | TGTGCCAGCAGCCCCCTGACTAGCGGGAGGGCCCATGAGCAGTTCTTC
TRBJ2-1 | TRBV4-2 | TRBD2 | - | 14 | CASSQPSGNNEQFF | TGTGCCAGCAGCCAACCTAGCGGGAACAATGAGCAGTTCTTC
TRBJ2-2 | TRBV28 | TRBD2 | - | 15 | CASSFPSGNTGELFF | TGTGCCAGCAGTTTCCCTAGCGGGAACACCGGGGAGCTGTTTTTT
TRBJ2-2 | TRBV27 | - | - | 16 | CASSWSTQTITGELFF | TGTGCCAGCAGTTGGAGTACCCAAACAATTACCGGGGAGCTGTTTTTT
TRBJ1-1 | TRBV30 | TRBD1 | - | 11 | CAQGVATEAFF | TGTGCCCAGGGGGTTGCCACTGAAGCTTTCTTT
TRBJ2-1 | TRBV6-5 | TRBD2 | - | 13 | CASGGRAYNEQFF | TGTGCCAGCGGAGGGAGGGCGTACAATGAGCAGTTCTTC
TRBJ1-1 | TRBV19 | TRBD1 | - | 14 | CASSIGDRNTEAFF | TGTGCCAGTAGTATTGGGGACAGGAACACTGAAGCTTTCTTT
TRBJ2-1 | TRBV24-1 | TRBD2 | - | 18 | CATSDLKPAGGPSNEQFF | TGTGCCACCAGTGATTTGAAGCCAGCGGGAGGGCCAAGCAATGAGCAGTTCTTC
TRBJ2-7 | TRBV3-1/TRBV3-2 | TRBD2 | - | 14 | CASSTSGRPFEQYF | TGTGCCAGCAGCACTAGCGGGAGGCCTTTTGAGCAGTACTTC
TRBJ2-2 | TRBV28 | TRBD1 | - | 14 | CATQDRGNTGELFF | TGTGCCACCCAAGACAGGGGGAACACCGGGGAGCTGTTTTTT
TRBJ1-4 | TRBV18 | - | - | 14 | CASSILSEGEKLFF | TGTGCCAGCTCCATACTTTCCGAGGGCGAAAAACTGTTTTTT
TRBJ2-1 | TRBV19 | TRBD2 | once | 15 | CASRTLAGVRNEQFF | TGTGCCAGTAGGACTCTAGCGGGAGTAAGGAATGAGCAGTTCTTC
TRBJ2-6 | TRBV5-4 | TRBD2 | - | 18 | CASSLGLAGFSGANVLTF | TGTGCCAGCAGCTTGGGCCTAGCGGGATTTTCTGGGGCCAACGTCCTGACTTTC
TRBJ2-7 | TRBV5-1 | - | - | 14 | CASSLMYRAYEQYF | TGCGCCAGCAGCTTGATGTACAGGGCCTACGAGCAGTACTTC
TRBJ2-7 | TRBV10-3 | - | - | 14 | CAISEGALSYEQYF | TGTGCCATCAGTGAAGGGGCCCTTTCCTACGAGCAGTACTTC
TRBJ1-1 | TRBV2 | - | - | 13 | CASKTGMNTEAFF | TGTGCCAGCAAAACAGGCATGAACACTGAAGCTTTCTTT
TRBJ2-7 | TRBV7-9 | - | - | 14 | CASSWGATGYEQYF | TGTGCCAGCAGCTGGGGCGCTACTGGGTACGAGCAGTACTTC
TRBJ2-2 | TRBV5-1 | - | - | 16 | CASSWNRAGETGELFF | TGCGCCAGCAGCTGGAACAGGGCGGGGGAGACCGGGGAGCTGTTTTTT
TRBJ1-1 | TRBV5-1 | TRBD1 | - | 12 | CASSLDRGSAFF | TGCGCCAGCAGCCTGGACAGGGGTAGCGCTTTCTTT
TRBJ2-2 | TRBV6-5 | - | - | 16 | CASSYSPARAAGELFF | TGTGCCAGCAGTTACTCTCCCGCGAGAGCTGCCGGGGAGCTGTTTTTT
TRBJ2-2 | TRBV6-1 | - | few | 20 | CASSEAEAWMGGPNTGELFF | TGTGCCAGCAGTGAAGCTGAGGCGTGGATGGGGGGACCGAACACCGGGGAGCTGTTTTTT
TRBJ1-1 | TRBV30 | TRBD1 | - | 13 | CAWSVLGGSEAFF | TGTGCCTGGAGTGTACTAGGGGGCTCTGAAGCTTTCTTT
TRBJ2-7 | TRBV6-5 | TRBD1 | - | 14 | CASSWSGQNYEQYF | TGTGCCAGCTCCTGGTCGGGACAGAACTACGAGCAGTACTTC
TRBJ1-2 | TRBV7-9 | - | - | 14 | CASSLLRKEGGYTF | TGTGCCAGCAGCTTACTTAGAAAAGAGGGTGGCTACACCTTC
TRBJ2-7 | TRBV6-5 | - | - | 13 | CASRPGHPREQYF | TGTGCCAGCAGGCCTGGACATCCTCGGGAGCAGTACTTC
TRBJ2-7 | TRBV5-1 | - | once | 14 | CASSLVASSYEQYF | TGCGCCAGCAGCTTGGTCGCCAGCTCCTACGAGCAGTACTTC
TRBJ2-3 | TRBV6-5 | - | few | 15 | CASSFGQGITDTQYF | TGTGCCAGCAGTTTCGGGCAGGGAATCACAGATACGCAGTATTTT
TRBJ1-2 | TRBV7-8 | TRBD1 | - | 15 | CASSLGGIQGSGYTF | TGTGCCAGCAGCTTAGGCGGTATACAGGGGTCTGGCTACACCTTC
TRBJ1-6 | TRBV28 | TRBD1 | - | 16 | CASSPWTGGPHSPLHF | TGTGCCAGCAGCCCCTGGACAGGGGGGCCGCATTCACCCCTCCACTTT